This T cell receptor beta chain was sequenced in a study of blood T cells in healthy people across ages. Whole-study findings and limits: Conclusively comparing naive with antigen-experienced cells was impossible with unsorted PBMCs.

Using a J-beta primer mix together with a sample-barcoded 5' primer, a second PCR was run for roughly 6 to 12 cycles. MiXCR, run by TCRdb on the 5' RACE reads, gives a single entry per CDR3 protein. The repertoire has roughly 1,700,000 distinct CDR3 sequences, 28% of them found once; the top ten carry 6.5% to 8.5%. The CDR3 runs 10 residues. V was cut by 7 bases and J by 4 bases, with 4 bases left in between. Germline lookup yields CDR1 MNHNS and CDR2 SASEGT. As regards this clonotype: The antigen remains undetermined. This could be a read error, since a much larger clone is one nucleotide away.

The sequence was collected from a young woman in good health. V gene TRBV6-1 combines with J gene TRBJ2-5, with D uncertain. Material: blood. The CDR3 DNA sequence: TGTGCCAGCATCTTAGAGACCCAGTACTTC. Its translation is CASILETQYF.